The clone carrying this T cell receptor beta chain has just one count. The data belong to a study of T cell changes during pregnancy in multiple sclerosis. The method was immunoSEQ multiplex PCR; TCRdb's version includes in-frame clones alone and lacks a portion of them. Seen here are some 81,000 clones, about 91% observed once, and the top ten hold under 2.5%. Germline V CDR1 and CDR2: KGHSH, LQKENI. The CDR3 is 15 amino acids. The V and J ends lost 3 bases and 3 bases, in that order; junction bases with no gene match: 5. The origin of this receptor is a female donor with multiple sclerosis, enrolled in a pregnancy study. Sample: peripheral blood, taken before pregnancy. The gene calls are TRBV18 and TRBJ1-1, with 9 nucleotides matching TRBD1. The CDR3 is CASSPGQGRYTEAFF. CDR3 bases: TGTGCCAGCTCACCGGGACAGGGAAGGTACACTGAAGCTTTCTTT.